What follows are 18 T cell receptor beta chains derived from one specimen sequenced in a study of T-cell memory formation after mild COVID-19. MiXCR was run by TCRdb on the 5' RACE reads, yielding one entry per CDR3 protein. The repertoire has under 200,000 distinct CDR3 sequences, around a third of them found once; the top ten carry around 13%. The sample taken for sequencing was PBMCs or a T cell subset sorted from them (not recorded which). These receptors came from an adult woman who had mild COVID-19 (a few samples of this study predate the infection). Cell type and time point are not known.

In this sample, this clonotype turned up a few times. The CDR3 DNA follows: TGCGCCAGCAGCCAAGTGGGACATCAGACCGAGCAGTACTTC. Its translation: CASSQVGHQTEQYF. This chain links TRBV4-1 with TRBJ2-7; D is perhaps TRBD1 (6 bases). Germline CDR1 reads MGHRA; CDR2 reads YSYEKL. The CDR3 sequence is 14 residues long. V lost 1 base, J lost 6 bases, and 13 bases lay in between.

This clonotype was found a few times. CDR3 nucleotide sequence: TGCGCCAGCAGCTTGGTCGGTCGGGACAGGGACTCCTACGAGCAGTACTTC. Residues: CASSLVGRDRDSYEQYF. The chain carries TRBV5-1 and TRBJ2-7, with 9 nucleotides matching TRBD1. This CDR3 is built from 17 residues. J gave up 0 bases and V 0 bases, and 7 bases lay outside the gene matches. Germline V gene lookup returns CDR1 SGHRS and CDR2 YFSETQ. The whole variable domain, remainder taken from reference TRBV5-1 and TRBJ2-7, is KAGVTQTPRYLIKTRGQQVTLSCSPISGHRSVSWYQQTPGQGLQFLFEYFSETQRNKGNFPGRFSGRQFSNSRSEMNVSTLELGDSALYLCASSLVGRDRDSYEQYFGPGTRLTVT.

The CDR3 DNA is TGCGCCAGCAGCCAAGGACTAGCGGGTGGATACGAGCAGTACTTC. It translates to CASSQGLAGGYEQYF. This chain uses TRBV4-3 with TRBJ2-7; 10 bases match TRBD2. Trimming cost V 1 base and J 4 bases; bases outside gene matches: 4. The CDR3 is made up of 15 amino acids. Germline assignment: CDR1 LGHNA and CDR2 YSLEER.

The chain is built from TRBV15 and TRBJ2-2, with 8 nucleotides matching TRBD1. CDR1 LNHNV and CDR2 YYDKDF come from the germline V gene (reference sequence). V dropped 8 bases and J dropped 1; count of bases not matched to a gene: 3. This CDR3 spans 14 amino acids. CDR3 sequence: CATGDRRNTGELFF. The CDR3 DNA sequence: TGTGCCACCGGGGACAGGCGGAACACCGGGGAGCTGTTTTTT.

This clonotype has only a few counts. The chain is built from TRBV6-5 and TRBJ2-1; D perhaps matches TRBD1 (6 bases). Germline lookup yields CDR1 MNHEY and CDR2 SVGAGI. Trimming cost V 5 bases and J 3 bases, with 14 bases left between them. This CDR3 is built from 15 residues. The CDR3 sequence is CASSRRGQNYNEQFF. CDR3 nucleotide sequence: TGTGCCAGCAGTCGACGGGGACAAAACTACAATGAGCAGTTCTTC.

As DNA, the CDR3 is TGTGCCAGCGGGGCTACGGAGCAGTTCTTC. Encoded protein: CASGATEQFF. This chain connects TRBV12-3 or TRBV12-4 to TRBJ2-1; the D gene is possibly TRBD1 (5 bases). Trimming removed 8 bases from V and 10 bases from J, with 9 bases in between. The CDR3 loop spans 10 amino acids.

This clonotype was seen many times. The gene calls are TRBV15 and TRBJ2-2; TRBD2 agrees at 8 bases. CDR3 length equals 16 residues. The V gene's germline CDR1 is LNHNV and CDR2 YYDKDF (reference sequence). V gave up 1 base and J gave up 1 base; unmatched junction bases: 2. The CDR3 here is CATSRGAGENTGELFF. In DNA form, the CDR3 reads TGTGCCACCAGCAGAGGAGCGGGAGAGAACACCGGGGAGCTGTTTTTT.

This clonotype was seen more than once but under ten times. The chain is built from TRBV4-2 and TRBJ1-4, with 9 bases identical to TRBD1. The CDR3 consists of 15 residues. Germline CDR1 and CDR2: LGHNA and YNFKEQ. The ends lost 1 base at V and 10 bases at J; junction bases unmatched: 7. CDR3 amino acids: CASSQAGTGHGKLFF. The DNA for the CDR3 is TGTGCCAGCAGCCAAGCGGGGACAGGGCATGGAAAACTGTTTTTT.

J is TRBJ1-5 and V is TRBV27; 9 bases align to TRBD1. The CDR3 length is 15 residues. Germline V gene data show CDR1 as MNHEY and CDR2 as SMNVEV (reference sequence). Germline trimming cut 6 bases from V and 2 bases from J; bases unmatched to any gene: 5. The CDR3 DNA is TGTGCCAGCAGACTACAGGGGGCGGGCAATCAGCCCCAGCATTTT. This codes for CASRLQGAGNQPQHF.

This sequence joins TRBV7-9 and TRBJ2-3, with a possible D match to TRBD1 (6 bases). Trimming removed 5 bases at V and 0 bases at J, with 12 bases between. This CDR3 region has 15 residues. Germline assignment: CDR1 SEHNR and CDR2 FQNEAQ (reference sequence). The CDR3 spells CASSRAGVSTDTQYF. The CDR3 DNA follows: TGTGCCAGCAGCCGTGCAGGGGTCAGCACAGATACGCAGTATTTT.

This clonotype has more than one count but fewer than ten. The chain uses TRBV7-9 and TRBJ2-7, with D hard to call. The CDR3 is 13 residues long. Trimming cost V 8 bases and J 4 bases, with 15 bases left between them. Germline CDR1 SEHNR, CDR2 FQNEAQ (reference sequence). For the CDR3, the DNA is TGTGCCAGCGCGAAAGAATGGATTTACGAGCAGTACTTC. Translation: CASAKEWIYEQYF. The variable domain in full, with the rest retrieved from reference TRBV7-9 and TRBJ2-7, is DTGVSQNPRHKITKRGQNVTFRCDPISEHNRLYWYRQTLGQGPEFLTYFQNEAQLEKSRLLSDRFSAERPKGSFSTLEIQRTEQGDSAMYLCASAKEWIYEQYFGPGTRLTVT.

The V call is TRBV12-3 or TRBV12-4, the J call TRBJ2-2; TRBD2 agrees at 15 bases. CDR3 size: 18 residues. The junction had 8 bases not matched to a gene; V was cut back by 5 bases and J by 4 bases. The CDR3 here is CASSPGLAGGPSTGELFF. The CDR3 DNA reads TGTGCCAGCAGTCCAGGACTAGCGGGGGGGCCGAGCACCGGGGAGCTGTTTTTT.

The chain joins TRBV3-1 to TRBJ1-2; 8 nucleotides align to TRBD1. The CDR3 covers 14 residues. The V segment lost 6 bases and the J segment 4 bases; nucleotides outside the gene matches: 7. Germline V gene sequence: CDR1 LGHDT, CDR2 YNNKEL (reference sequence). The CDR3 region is CASRPSGTGYGYTF. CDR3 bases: TGTGCCAGCAGACCATCCGGGACAGGCTATGGCTACACCTTC.

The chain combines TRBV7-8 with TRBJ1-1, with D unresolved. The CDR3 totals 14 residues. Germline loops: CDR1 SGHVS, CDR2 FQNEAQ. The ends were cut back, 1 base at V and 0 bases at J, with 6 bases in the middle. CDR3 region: CASSLVTVNTEAFF. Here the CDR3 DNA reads TGTGCCAGCAGCTTAGTCACAGTGAACACTGAAGCTTTCTTT.

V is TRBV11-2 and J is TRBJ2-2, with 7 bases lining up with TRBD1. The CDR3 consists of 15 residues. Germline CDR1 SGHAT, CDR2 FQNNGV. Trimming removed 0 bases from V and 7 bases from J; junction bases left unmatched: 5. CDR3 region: CASSLEAQGIGELFF. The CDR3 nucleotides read TGTGCCAGCAGCTTAGAGGCACAGGGGATCGGGGAGCTGTTTTTT.

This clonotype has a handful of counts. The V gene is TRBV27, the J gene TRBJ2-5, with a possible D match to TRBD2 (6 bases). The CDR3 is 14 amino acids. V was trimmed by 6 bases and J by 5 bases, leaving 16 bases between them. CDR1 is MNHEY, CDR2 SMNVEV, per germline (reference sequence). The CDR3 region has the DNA TGTGCCAGCAGGGTCCGCGGGGTGGCGGAGACCCAGTACTTC. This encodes CASRVRGVAETQYF.

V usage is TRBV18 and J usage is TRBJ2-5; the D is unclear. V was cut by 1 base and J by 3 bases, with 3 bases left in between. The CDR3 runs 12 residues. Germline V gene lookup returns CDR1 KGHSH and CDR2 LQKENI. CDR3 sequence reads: CASSPREETQYF. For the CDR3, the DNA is TGTGCCAGCTCACCACGTGAAGAGACCCAGTACTTC.

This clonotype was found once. CDR3 in amino acids: CASSFIQGGGEQYF. In nucleotides, the CDR3 is TGCGCCAGCAGCTTTATACAGGGAGGAGGCGAGCAGTACTTC. V gene TRBV5-1 combines with J gene TRBJ2-7; D tentatively reads TRBD1 or TRBD2 (6 bases each). This CDR3 has 14 residues. V was cut by 2 bases and J by 6 bases, with 15 bases left in between. Germline V gene lookup returns CDR1 SGHRS and CDR2 YFSETQ.